The 9 T cell receptor beta chains below all came from one sample that was sequenced in a study of technical replicates of blood from a few donors. Libraries were prepared by immunoSEQ multiplex PCR; TCRdb keeps only in-frame clonotypes and omits some of them. Among just over 95,000 clones listed, approximately 95% were seen once. The source material was T cells isolated from PBMCs. The receptors derive from a human donor in good health.

The V and J genes are TRBV6-1 and TRBJ2-3; the D gene is possibly TRBD1 (5 bases). The V end lost 11 bases, the J end lost 1 base, and 19 bases lay between the germline ends. This CDR3 has 15 residues. The germline CDR1 and CDR2 sequences are MNHNS and SASEGT. The CDR3 here is CAGAVSGPRTDTQYF. The CDR3 region has the DNA TGTGCCGGCGCCGTCTCAGGGCCGCGCACAGATACGCAGTATTTT.

V is TRBV6-5 and J is TRBJ2-7, with 9 bases lining up with TRBD1. The CDR3 length is 15 residues. Germline V lookup: CDR1 MNHEY, CDR2 SVGAGI. The ends lost 7 bases at V and 2 bases at J; junction bases unmatched: 9. CDR3 loop: CASTQDRGPPYEQYF. The CDR3 bases are TGTGCCAGCACCCAGGACAGGGGCCCTCCCTACGAGCAGTACTTC.

The chain has TRBV16 and TRBJ2-1; TRBD1 matches 7 bases. Germline CDR1 reads KGHSY; CDR2 reads FQNENV. This CDR3 is built from 17 residues. V lost 2 bases to trimming and J lost 2 bases; unmatched junction nucleotides: 9. The CDR3 reads CASSQGRQGSTYNEQFF. The CDR3 DNA follows: TGTGCCAGCAGCCAAGGCCGACAGGGTTCCACCTACAATGAGCAGTTCTTC.

The chain couples TRBV6-6 to TRBJ1-1; perhaps TRBD1 as D (5 bases). Deletions cut 7 bases from V and 0 bases from J, with 15 bases between. CDR1 MNHNY and CDR2 SVGAGI come from the germline V gene (reference sequence). The length of the CDR3 is 15 residues. CDR3 in amino acids: CASTINPGVNTEAFF. The CDR3 DNA reads as TGTGCCAGCACCATAAACCCGGGGGTGAACACTGAAGCTTTCTTT.

The rearrangement links TRBV7-9 to TRBJ2-3; 9 nucleotides align to TRBD1. The J segment lost 2 bases and the V segment lost 2 bases, leaving 11 bases of the junction unmatched. Germline values: CDR1 SEHNR, CDR2 FQNEAQ (reference sequence). This CDR3 comprises 18 residues. The CDR3 here is CASSLLSRDRDNTDTQYF. CDR3 coding DNA: TGTGCCAGCAGCTTATTGTCCCGGGACAGGGACAACACAGATACGCAGTATTTT.

The J gene is TRBJ1-1, the V gene TRBV12-5; no firm D call. V gave up 1 base and J gave up 8 bases, with 8 bases separating them. Germline CDR1 reads LGHNT; CDR2 reads FRNRAP. The CDR3 runs 12 residues. The CDR3, as DNA: TGTGCTAGTGGTTTGGGCTTGGGCGAAGCTTTCTTT. Translated, it gives CASGLGLGEAFF.

The chain couples TRBV6-5 to TRBJ2-2, with D possibly being TRBD1 (6 bases). V lost 5 bases, J lost 6 bases, and 10 bases lay in between. Germline CDR1 and CDR2: MNHEY and SVGAGI. The CDR3 sequence is 13 residues long. CDR3 sequence: CASSTGQAGELFF. The DNA of the CDR3 is TGTGCCAGCAGTACAGGGCAGGCCGGGGAGCTGTTTTTT.

The chain carries TRBV18 and TRBJ2-1; perhaps TRBD2 as D (6 bases). This CDR3 has 16 residues. The ends were cut back, 2 bases at V and 0 bases at J, with 11 bases in the middle. Germline V gives CDR1 KGHSH, CDR2 LQKENI. The CDR3 loop is CASSPAGLISYNEQFF. The CDR3 DNA sequence: TGTGCCAGCTCACCAGCGGGGCTTATCTCCTACAATGAGCAGTTCTTC.

This clone is a singleton in its sample. The genes are TRBV7-3 and TRBJ1-1; the match to TRBD1 covers 9 bases. This CDR3 has 13 amino acids. J gave up 3 bases and V 5 bases, and 1 base lay outside the gene matches. Germline CDR1 and CDR2: SGHTA and FQGTGA. CDR3 in amino acids: CASSRQGDTEAFF. The CDR3 DNA sequence: TGTGCCAGCAGCCGACAGGGGGACACTGAAGCTTTCTTT.